This T cell receptor (beta chain) appears in the sequencing data of a study of Ad26.COV2.S vaccination and SARS-CoV-2 variants. On the study more broadly: This donor came from the COV1001 trial of Ad26.COV2.S. In the study, Ad26.COV2.S was injected intramuscularly once, or twice 56 days apart.

General study results and limits: Participants given vaccine showed non-spike TCR breadth similar to that of placebo recipients.

With regard to this clone: Its target is not known.

The CDR3 has 13 residues. CDR1 and CDR2 from the germline V gene are SNHLY and FYNNEI. The V gene lost 4 bases and the J gene lost 6 bases, with 10 bases spanning the gap. Only in-frame clones appear in the TCRdb table, and some are missing; sequencing was by immunoSEQ multiplex PCR. This table has roughly 300,000 clones, more than 85% appearing once. This sample's treatment: 15 to 20 received Ad26.COV2.S at low or high dose, single or two shots; about 5 received placebo; per-sample allocation not given. After the first vaccine or placebo injection, samples were drawn on day 63. Donation came from an adult in Boston who was aged 18-55 years.

This TCR was recovered from a person between 18 and 65 years old who received the Ad26.COV2.S COVID-19 vaccine or a placebo. The material was peripheral blood, obtained in a trial of Ad26.COV2.S vaccine versus placebo. The V gene is TRBV2, the J gene TRBJ1-5; D gene ambiguous. For the CDR3, the DNA is TGTGCCAGCAGTGTTGGGGTGGCTCAGCCCCAGCATTTT. Its protein product is CASSVGVAQPQHF.